This T cell receptor (beta chain) was recorded in a study of T-cell memory formation after mild COVID-19. Study context: Clusters of TCRs were largely donor specific. Broader study findings: Whether second-wave clones peaking at day 37 were SARS-CoV-2 specific went unconfirmed. CD8+ contracting clones occupied EMRA, while CD4+ ones occupied mainly CM and EM.

In regard to this clonotype: The antigen is not known.

Each CDR3 protein gets one entry after TCRdb re-called the 5' RACE reads with MiXCR. Of some 57,000 distinct CDR3 sequences listed, more than 9% were seen once; the top ten hold 20% to 25%. Trimming pared 3 bases from V and 0 bases from J, leaving 5 bases between. The CDR3 extends over 13 amino acids. The V gene's germline CDR1 is MNHEY and CDR2 SMNVEV (reference sequence). This TCR derives from a man younger than 30 who had mild COVID-19 (a few samples of this study predate the infection). Cell type and time point are not known. Input material: PBMCs or a T cell subset sorted from them (not recorded which). The chain employs TRBV27 and TRBJ1-1; D is ambiguous. The CDR3 here is CASSFYLNTEAFF. The CDR3 region has the DNA TGTGCCAGCAGTTTTTACCTGAACACTGAAGCTTTCTTT.